The 17 T cell receptor beta chains in this list originate from one sample, sequenced in a study of control samples from healthy donors and cancer patients. Sequenced by immunoSEQ multiplex PCR; TCRdb stores in-frame clones only, minus some. The sample consists of approximately 150,000 clones, more than 85% of them appearing once. The source material was blood. Receptors originate from a man aged 25 to 40 in good health.

CDR3 region: CASSEWASASTDTQYF. CDR3 DNA: TGTGCCAGCAGTGAATGGGCTAGCGCTAGCACAGATACGCAGTATTTT. This rearrangement joins TRBV2 to TRBJ2-3; the D gene is possibly TRBD2 (6 bases). The germline V and J ends were trimmed by 2 bases and 0 bases, with 12 bases remaining between them. CDR3 length equals 16 residues. CDR1 and CDR2 from the germline V gene are SNHLY and FYNNEI.

CDR3 amino acids: CASSYQGQGAGEQYF. The CDR3 DNA reads TGTGCCAGCAGTTACCAGGGACAGGGGGCGGGGGAGCAGTACTTC. The chain combines TRBV27 with TRBJ2-7; 12 positions match TRBD1. CDR1 and CDR2 from the germline V gene are MNHEY and SMNVEV (reference sequence). The CDR3 loop spans 15 amino acids. J lost 7 bases, V lost 4 bases, and 8 bases had no gene match.

This clone was seen a handful of times. This chain connects TRBV5-1 to TRBJ2-1, with 7 bases identical to TRBD1. The ends lost 4 bases at V and 4 bases at J; junction bases unmatched: 8. CDR1 SGHRS and CDR2 YFSETQ come from the germline V gene. The CDR3 extends over 15 amino acids. CDR3 sequence (DNA): TGCGCCAGCAGCACGTGGACAGGAAAGTACAATGAGCAGTTCTTC. This sequence encodes CASSTWTGKYNEQFF.

This chain joins TRBV6-5 and TRBJ2-3; 10 nucleotides line up with TRBD1. J gave up 4 bases and V 7 bases, and 8 bases lay outside the gene matches. The CDR3 has 15 residues. CDR1 MNHEY and CDR2 SVGAGI come from the germline V gene. The CDR3 spells CASNPTGGWADTQYF. The CDR3 DNA sequence: TGTGCCAGCAATCCGACAGGGGGCTGGGCAGATACGCAGTATTTT.

CDR3 nucleotide sequence: TGTGCCAGTAGTACGACCCTCGTAATAGGTGCAAATGGCTACACCTTC. This codes for CASSTTLVIGANGYTF. The V gene is TRBV19, the J gene TRBJ1-2; D remains ambiguous. Germline CDR1 LNHDA, CDR2 SQIVND (reference sequence). The CDR3 spans 16 residues. The V and J ends lost 4 bases and 6 bases respectively, with 21 bases between them.

This chain links TRBV5-1 with TRBJ2-7; the D is unclear. V lost 4 bases to trimming and J lost 5 bases, with 10 bases between them. This CDR3 is built from 12 residues. CDR1 and CDR2 (germline): SGHRS, YFSETQ. CDR3 DNA: TGCGCCAGCAGCCCTGGAAGGGACGAGCAGTACTTC. Translated: CASSPGRDEQYF.

The rearrangement joins TRBV5-1 to TRBJ2-3; D remains ambiguous. The V gene's germline CDR1 is SGHRS and CDR2 YFSETQ. CDR3 length: 18 amino acids. V gave up 5 bases and J gave up 2 bases, with 24 bases separating them. The CDR3 region has the DNA TGCGCCAGCAGTCTAGATTTACTCCGGGTCCTAGACACAGATACGCAGTATTTT. Translating it yields CASSLDLLRVLDTDTQYF.

This rearrangement joins TRBV19 to TRBJ1-1; D is uncertain. CDR1 and CDR2 (germline): LNHDA, SQIVND (reference sequence). The CDR3 loop spans 13 amino acids. Trimming shortened V by 6 bases and J by 1 base, and 9 bases separated the two germline ends. The CDR3 region is CASSSTPNTEAFF. In nucleotides, the CDR3 is TGTGCCAGTAGCTCCACACCGAACACTGAAGCTTTCTTT.

The chain is built from TRBV30 and TRBJ1-5; the D gene is possibly TRBD1 (5 bases). The CDR3 extends over 15 amino acids. Germline V lookup: CDR1 GTSNPN, CDR2 SVGIG (reference sequence). V lost 0 bases and J lost 7, with 16 bases in between. In nucleotides, the CDR3 is TGTGCCTGGAGTGTAAATTTGCCAGGGATCCAGCCCCAGCATTTT. Translation: CAWSVNLPGIQPQHF.

The V gene is TRBV5-1, the J gene TRBJ2-3; D gene uncertain. Trimming cost V 4 bases and J 1 base, with 16 bases left between them. Germline loops: CDR1 SGHRS, CDR2 YFSETQ. The CDR3 covers 16 residues. This CDR3 reads CASSNDGFGRTDTQYF. In DNA, the CDR3 is TGCGCCAGCAGCAATGACGGGTTTGGCCGCACAGATACGCAGTATTTT.

V and J are TRBV5-1 and TRBJ2-5, with 8 bases aligning to TRBD1. J was trimmed by 7 bases and V by 4 bases; bases with no gene match: 12. From germline, CDR1 is SGHRS and CDR2 YFSETQ. The CDR3 covers 15 residues. The CDR3 loop reads CASSPGTGASMTQYF. CDR3 sequence (DNA): TGCGCCAGCAGCCCCGGGACAGGCGCCTCAATGACCCAGTACTTC.

The chain uses TRBV9 and TRBJ2-2; D is uncertain. CDR3 size: 13 residues. V was trimmed by 0 bases and J by 4 bases, leaving 4 bases between them. The V gene's germline CDR1 is SGDLS and CDR2 YYNGEE. The chain's CDR3 is CASSVGATGELFF. CDR3 DNA: TGTGCCAGCAGCGTAGGCGCCACCGGGGAGCTGTTTTTT.

The CDR3 DNA follows: TGTGCCAGTAGTATCACAGGGACAGCGGAAAAACTGTTTTTT. It yields the protein CASSITGTAEKLFF. V usage is TRBV19 and J usage is TRBJ1-4; 7 positions agree with TRBD1. The CDR3 consists of 14 residues. V was clipped by 3 bases and J by 8 bases; unmatched bases: 6. Germline CDR1 reads LNHDA; CDR2 reads SQIVND (reference sequence).

The J gene is TRBJ1-2, the V gene TRBV19; D gene unclear. CDR3 length: 14 amino acids. Germline V gene sequence: CDR1 LNHDA, CDR2 SQIVND (reference sequence). Trimming removed 3 bases from V and 4 bases from J, with 12 bases in between. CDR3 amino acids: CASSISPLGYGYTF. CDR3 nucleotides: TGTGCCAGTAGTATCAGCCCACTAGGCTATGGCTACACCTTC.

The chain employs TRBV23-1 and TRBJ1-5; D perhaps matches TRBD1 (6 bases). TRBV23-1 is filed as an ORF, its function uncertain. The V end lost 3 bases, the J end lost 2 bases, and 11 bases lay between the germline ends. This CDR3 is 15 amino acids long. As DNA, the CDR3 is TGCGCCAGCAGTCATCAGGGGACTGGCAATCAGCCCCAGCATTTT. Amino acids: CASSHQGTGNQPQHF.

This rearrangement joins TRBV7-3 to TRBJ1-1; a possible D gene is TRBD1 (5 bases). CDR3 size: 14 residues. V lost 3 bases to trimming and J lost 0 bases, with 8 bases between them. Germline V gene data show CDR1 as SGHTA and CDR2 as FQGTGA. The CDR3 here is CASSLAGLNTEAFF. DNA of the CDR3: TGTGCCAGCAGCTTGGCAGGGTTGAACACTGAAGCTTTCTTT. The full variable domain, with the rest looked up from reference TRBV7-3 and TRBJ1-1, is GAGVSQTPSNKVTEKGKYVELRCDPISGHTALYWYRQSLGQGPEFLIYFQGTGAADDSGLPNDRFFAVRPEGSVSTLKIQRTERGDSAVYLCASSLAGLNTEAFFGQGTRLTVV.

There are a few counts of this clone. V gene TRBV5-4 combines with J gene TRBJ1-1; tentatively, D is TRBD1 (5 bases). Trimming pared 4 bases from V and 4 bases from J, leaving 11 bases between. CDR1 and CDR2 from the germline V gene are SGHNT and YYREEE (reference sequence). The CDR3 extends over 13 amino acids. The CDR3 DNA reads as TGTGCCAGCAGCCCCGGGGCAGCCACTGAAGCTTTCTTT. Protein sequence: CASSPGAATEAFF. The complete variable domain, with remaining parts taken from reference TRBV5-4 and TRBJ1-1, reads ETGVTQSPTHLIKTRGQQVTLRCSSQSGHNTVSWYQQALGQGPQFIFQYYREEENGRGNFPPRFSGLQFPNYSSELNVNALELDDSALYLCASSPGAATEAFFGQGTRLTVV.